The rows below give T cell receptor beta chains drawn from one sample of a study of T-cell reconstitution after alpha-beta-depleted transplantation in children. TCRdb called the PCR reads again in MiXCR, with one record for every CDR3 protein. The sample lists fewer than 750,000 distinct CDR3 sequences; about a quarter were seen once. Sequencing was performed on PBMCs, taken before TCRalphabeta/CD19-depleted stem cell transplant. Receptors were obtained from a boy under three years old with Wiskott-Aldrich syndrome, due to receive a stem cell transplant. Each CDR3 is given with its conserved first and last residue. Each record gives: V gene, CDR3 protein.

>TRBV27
CASRTGTAGQPQHF
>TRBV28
CASSPLRGSAHNEQFF
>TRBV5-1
CASSSGQALVTGELFF
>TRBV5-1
CASSLARRADTQYF
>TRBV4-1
CASSQGSGRDGEQFF
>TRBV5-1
CASSFRLDDYNEQFF
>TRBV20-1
CSATPSGIRLGEQFF
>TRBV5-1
CASTGLAGGPVYEQYF
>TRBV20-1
CSASEAGYEQYF
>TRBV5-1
CASSLEWGGNEQFF
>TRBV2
CASSELSGRFSYNEQFF
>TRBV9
CASSVGLQGASYNEQFF
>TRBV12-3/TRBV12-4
CANRVSNRGNYGYTF
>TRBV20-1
CSASSLADRGETQYF
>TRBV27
CASGLRRNEQFF
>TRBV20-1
CSAEKRNFYNEQFF